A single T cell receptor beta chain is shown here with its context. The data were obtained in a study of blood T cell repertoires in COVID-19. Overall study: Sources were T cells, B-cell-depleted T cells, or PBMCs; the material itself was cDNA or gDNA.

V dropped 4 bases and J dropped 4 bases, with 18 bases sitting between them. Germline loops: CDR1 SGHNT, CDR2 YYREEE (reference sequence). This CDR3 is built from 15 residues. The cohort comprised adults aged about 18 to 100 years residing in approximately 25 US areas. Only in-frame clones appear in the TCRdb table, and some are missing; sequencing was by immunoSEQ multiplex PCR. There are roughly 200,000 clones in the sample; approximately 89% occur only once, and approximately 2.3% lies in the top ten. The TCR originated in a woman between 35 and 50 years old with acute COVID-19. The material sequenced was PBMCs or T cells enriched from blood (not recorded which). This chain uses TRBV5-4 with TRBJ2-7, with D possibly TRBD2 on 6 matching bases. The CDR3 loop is CASSAASDPFYEQYF. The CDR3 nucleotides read TGTGCCAGCAGCGCCGCTAGCGACCCTTTTTACGAGCAGTACTTC.